This T cell receptor beta chain was sequenced in a study of cytomegalovirus exposure and HLA in healthy donors. Overall study: Sequencing of about 179 million T cells in an earlier analysis found about 120 million unique TCR beta sequences.

Germline lookup yields CDR1 MNHNS and CDR2 SASEGT. This CDR3 is built from 13 residues. PCR was performed using 60 Vbeta and 13 Jbeta primers. Method: immunoSEQ multiplex PCR; TCRdb's copy keeps in-frame clones and lacks some. Here the sample spans over 150,000 clones, 75% to 90% being singletons. The chain combines TRBV6-1 with TRBJ2-5; 7 bases are shared with TRBD1. The J call may be faulty, since TRBJ2-7 better matches the DNA end. The TCR originated in a man aged 45-60 years in good health and CMV-seronegative. Source material: PBMCs. This CDR3 is CASSEETGYEQYF. The DNA of the CDR3 is TGTGCCAGCAGTGAGGAGACAGGGTACGAGCAGTACTTC.